The present TCR beta chain was sequenced within a study of CD8+CD57+ T cells in acquired aplastic anemia. Looking at the study overall: Average DNA yield from sorted CD4+ and CD8+ cells was around 3 ug.

Findings and caveats of the study: Around 29 CD8+ CDR3 sequences were shared between patients and controls.

Genomic DNA, the template, was used for profiling of the TCR beta VDJ and CDR3. One entry per CDR3 protein, called by TCRdb with MiXCR from the reads. The sample yields more than 40,000 distinct CDR3 sequences, around 69% seen once. CDR1 LNHDA and CDR2 SQIVND come from the germline V gene (reference sequence). Trimming cost V 6 bases and J 4 bases, with 15 bases left between them. The CDR3 is made up of 15 amino acids. Judged by abundance, this clonotype is medium-sized. Its antigen is not known. The TCR comes from a human donor in good health, serving as a control. The chain couples TRBV19 to TRBJ2-2; TRBD1 is a possible D gene (5 bases). The sequenced sample consisted of sorted CD4+, CD8+, or CD8+CD57+ T cells (not recorded which) from PBMCs. CDR3 residues: CASSLIQATTGELFF. In DNA, the CDR3 is TGTGCCAGTAGCCTGATACAGGCTACCACCGGGGAGCTGTTTTTT.